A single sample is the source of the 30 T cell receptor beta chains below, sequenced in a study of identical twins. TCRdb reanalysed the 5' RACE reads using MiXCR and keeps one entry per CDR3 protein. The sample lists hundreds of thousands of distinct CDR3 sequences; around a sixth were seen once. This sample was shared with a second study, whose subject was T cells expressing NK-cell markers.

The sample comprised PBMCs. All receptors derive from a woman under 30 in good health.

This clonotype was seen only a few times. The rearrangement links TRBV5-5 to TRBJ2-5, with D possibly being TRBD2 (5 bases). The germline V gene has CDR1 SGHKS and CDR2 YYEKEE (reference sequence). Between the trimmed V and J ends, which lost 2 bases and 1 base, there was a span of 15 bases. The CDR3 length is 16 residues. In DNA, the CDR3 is TGTGCCAGCAGCTTTGGGAGAGGGTTGGCCCAAGAGACCCAGTACTTC. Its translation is CASSFGRGLAQETQYF.

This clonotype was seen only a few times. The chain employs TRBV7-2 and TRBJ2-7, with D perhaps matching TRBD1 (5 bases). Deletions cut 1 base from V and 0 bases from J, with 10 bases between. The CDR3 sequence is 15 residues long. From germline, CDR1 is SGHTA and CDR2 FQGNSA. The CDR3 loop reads CASSLGGESSYEQYF. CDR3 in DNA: TGTGCCAGCAGCTTAGGGGGCGAGAGCTCCTACGAGCAGTACTTC.

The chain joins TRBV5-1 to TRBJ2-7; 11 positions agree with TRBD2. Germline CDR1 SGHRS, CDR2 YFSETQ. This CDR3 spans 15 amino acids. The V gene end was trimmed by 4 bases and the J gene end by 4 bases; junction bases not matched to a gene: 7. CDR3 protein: CASSLASSGRYEQYF. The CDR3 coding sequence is TGCGCCAGCAGCCTGGCCTCTAGCGGGAGGTACGAGCAGTACTTC.

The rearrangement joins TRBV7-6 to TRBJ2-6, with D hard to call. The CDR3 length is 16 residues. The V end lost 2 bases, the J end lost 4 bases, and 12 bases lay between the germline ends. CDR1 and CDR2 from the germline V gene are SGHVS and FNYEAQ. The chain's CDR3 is CASSLRPSTGANVLTF. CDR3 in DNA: TGTGCCAGCAGCTTACGTCCGAGTACCGGGGCCAACGTCCTGACTTTC.

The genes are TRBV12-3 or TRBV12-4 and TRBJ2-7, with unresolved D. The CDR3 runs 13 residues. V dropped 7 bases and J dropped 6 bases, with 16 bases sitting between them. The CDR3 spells CASKDSLVREQYF. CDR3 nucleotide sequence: TGTGCCAGCAAGGATTCCCTCGTCCGCGAGCAGTACTTC.

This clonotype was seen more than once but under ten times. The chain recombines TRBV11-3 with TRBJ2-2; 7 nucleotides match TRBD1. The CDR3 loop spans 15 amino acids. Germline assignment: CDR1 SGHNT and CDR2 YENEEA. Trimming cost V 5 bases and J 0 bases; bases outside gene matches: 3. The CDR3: CASSHDRANTGELFF. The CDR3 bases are TGTGCCAGCAGCCACGACAGGGCGAACACCGGGGAGCTGTTTTTT.

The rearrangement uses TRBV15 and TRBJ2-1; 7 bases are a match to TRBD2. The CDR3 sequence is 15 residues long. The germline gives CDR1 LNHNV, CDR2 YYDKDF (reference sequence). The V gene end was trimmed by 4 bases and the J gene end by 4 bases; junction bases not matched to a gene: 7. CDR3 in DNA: TGTGCCACCAGCAAGAGTAGCGGGCGTTACAATGAGCAGTTCTTC. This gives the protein CATSKSSGRYNEQFF.

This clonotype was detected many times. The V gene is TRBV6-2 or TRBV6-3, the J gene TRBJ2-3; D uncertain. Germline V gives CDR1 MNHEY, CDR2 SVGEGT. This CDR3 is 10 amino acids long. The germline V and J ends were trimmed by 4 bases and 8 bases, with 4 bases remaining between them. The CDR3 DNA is TGTGCCAGCAGTTCGGGTACGCAGTATTTT. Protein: CASSSGTQYF.

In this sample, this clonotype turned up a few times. The CDR3 spells CASSLFQGKEETQYF. The CDR3 bases are TGTGCCAGCAGCCTTTTTCAGGGAAAAGAGGAGACCCAGTACTTC. This chain joins TRBV9 and TRBJ2-5; possibly TRBD1 for D (5 bases). Germline lookup yields CDR1 SGDLS and CDR2 YYNGEE. The V and J ends lost 4 bases and 5 bases respectively, with 18 bases between them. CDR3 length: 15 residues.

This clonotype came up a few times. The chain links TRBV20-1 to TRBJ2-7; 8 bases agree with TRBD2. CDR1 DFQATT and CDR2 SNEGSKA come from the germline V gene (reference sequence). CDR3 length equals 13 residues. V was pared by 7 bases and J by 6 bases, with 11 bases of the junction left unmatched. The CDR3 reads CSVPPAGGLEQYF. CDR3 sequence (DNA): TGCAGTGTCCCGCCGGCGGGAGGTCTCGAGCAGTACTTC.

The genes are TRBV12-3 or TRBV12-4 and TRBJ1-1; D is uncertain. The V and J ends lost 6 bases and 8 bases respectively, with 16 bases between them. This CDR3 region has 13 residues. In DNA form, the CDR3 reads TGTGCCAGCAGCCCGGACGTTTTTGGGGAAGCTTTCTTT. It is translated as CASSPDVFGEAFF.

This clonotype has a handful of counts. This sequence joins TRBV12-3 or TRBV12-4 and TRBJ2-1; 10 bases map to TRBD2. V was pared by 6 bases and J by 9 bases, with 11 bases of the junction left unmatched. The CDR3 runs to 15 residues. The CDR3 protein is CASRSSGGPAGEQFF. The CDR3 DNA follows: TGTGCCAGCAGGTCTAGCGGGGGACCCGCCGGTGAGCAGTTCTTC.

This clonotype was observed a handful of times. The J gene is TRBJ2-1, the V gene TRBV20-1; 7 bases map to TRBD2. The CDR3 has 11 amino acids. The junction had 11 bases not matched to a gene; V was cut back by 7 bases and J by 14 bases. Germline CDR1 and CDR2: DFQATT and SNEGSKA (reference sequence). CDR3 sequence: CSGPWSGIEFF. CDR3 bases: TGCAGTGGCCCCTGGAGCGGGATAGAGTTCTTC.

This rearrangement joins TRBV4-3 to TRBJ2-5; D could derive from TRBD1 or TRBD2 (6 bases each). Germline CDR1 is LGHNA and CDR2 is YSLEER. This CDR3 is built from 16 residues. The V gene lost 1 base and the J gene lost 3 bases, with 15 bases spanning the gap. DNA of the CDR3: TGCGCCAGCAGCCAAGGGATAGCGGCAGGGGAAGAGACCCAGTACTTC. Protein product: CASSQGIAAGEETQYF.

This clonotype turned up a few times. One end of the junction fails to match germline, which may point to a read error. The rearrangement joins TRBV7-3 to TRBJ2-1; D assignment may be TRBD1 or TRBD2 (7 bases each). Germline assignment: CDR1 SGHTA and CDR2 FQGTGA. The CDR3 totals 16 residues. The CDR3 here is CASSLRAGGGYSEQFF. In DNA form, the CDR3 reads TGTGCCAGCAGCTTAAGGGCAGGGGGGGGCTACAGTGAGCAGTTCTTC.

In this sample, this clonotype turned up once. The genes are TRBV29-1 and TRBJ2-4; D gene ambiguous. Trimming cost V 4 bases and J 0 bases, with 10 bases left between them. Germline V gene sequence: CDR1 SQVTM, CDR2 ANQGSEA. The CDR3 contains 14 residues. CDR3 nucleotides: TGCAGCGTTGCTCTCTCAGTAGCCAAAAACATTCAGTACTTC. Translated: CSVALSVAKNIQYF.

The CDR3 sequence: CASSQGLAGGEQYF. The DNA for the CDR3 is TGTGCCAGCAGCCAGGGACTAGCGGGAGGCGAGCAGTACTTC. The chain has TRBV6-1 and TRBJ2-7; TRBD2 matches 15 bases. The CDR3 is made up of 14 amino acids. From germline, CDR1 is MNHNS and CDR2 SASEGT. The V gene end was trimmed by 6 bases and the J gene end by 6 bases; junction bases not matched to a gene: 3.

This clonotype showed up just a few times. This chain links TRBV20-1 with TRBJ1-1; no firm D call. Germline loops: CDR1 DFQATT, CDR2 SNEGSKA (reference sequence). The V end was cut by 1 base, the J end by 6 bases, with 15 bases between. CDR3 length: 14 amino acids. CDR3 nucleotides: TGCAGTGCTAGAGTTTTTGGGGTATCCGCTGAAGCTTTCTTT. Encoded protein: CSARVFGVSAEAFF.

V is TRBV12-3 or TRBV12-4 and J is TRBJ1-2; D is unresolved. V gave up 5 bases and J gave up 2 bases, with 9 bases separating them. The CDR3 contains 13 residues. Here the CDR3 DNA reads TGTGCCAGCAGTCGGGCAGCAAACTATGGCTACACCTTC. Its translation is CASSRAANYGYTF.

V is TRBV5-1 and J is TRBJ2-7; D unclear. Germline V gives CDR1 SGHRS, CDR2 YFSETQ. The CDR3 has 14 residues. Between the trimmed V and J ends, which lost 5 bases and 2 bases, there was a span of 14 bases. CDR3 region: CASRDIEGAYEQYF. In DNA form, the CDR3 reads TGCGCCAGCAGGGATATAGAAGGAGCCTACGAGCAGTACTTC.

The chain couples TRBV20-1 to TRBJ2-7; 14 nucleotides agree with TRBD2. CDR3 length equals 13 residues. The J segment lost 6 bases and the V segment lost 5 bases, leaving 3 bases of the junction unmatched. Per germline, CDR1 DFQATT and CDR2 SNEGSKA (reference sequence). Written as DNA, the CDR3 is TGCAGTGCTGGGACTAGCGGGAGAGGCGAGCAGTACTTC. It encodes CSAGTSGRGEQYF.

The CDR3 nucleotides read TGTGCCAGCAGTTTCGGCCTGGGCCTCTACAATGAGCAGTTCTTC. This sequence encodes CASSFGLGLYNEQFF. V is TRBV12-3 or TRBV12-4 and J is TRBJ2-1; D unresolved. The CDR3 length is 15 residues. Trimming pared 3 bases from V and 3 bases from J, leaving 12 bases between.

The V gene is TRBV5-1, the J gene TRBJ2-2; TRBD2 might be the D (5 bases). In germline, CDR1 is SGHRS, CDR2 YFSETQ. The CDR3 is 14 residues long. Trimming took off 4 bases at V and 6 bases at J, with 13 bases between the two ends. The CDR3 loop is CASSHTPAAGELFF. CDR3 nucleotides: TGCGCCAGCAGCCATACCCCAGCGGCCGGGGAGCTGTTTTTT.

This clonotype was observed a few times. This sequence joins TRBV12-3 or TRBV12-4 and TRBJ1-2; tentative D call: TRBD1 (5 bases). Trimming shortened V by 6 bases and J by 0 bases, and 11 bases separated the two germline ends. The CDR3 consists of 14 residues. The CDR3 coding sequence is TGTGCCAGCAGGGGGACGGAGGCTAACTATGGCTACACCTTC. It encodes CASRGTEANYGYTF.

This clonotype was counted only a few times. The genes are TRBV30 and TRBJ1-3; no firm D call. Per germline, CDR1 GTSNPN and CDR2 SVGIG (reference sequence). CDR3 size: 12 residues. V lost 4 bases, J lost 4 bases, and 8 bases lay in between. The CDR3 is CAWTGPGNTIYF. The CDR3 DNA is TGTGCCTGGACAGGACCGGGAAACACCATATATTTT. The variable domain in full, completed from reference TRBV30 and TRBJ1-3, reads SQTIHQWPATLVQPVGSPLSLECTVEGTSNPNLYWYRQAAGRGLQLLFYSVGIGQISSEVPQNLSASRPQDRQFILSSKKLLLSDSGFYLCAWTGPGNTIYFGEGSWLTVV.

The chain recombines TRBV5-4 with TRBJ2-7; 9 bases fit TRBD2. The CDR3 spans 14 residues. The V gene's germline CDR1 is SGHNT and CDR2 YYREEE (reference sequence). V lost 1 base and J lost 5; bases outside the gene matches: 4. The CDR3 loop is CASSLRLAEDEQYF. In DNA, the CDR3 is TGTGCCAGCAGCTTGAGACTAGCGGAGGACGAGCAGTACTTC.

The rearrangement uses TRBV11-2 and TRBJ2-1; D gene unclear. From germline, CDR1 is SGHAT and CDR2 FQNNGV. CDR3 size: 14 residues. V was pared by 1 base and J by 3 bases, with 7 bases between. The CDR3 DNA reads TGTGCCAGCAGCTTAGGCTTCTACTACAATGAGCAGTTCTTC. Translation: CASSLGFYYNEQFF.

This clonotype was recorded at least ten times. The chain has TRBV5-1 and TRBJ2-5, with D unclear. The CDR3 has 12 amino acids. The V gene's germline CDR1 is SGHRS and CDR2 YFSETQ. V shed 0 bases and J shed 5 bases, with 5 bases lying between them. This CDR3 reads CASSLVGETQYF. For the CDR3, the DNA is TGCGCCAGCAGCTTGGTCGGGGAGACCCAGTACTTC. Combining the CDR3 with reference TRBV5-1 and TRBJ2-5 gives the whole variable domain KAGVTQTPRYLIKTRGQQVTLSCSPISGHRSVSWYQQTPGQGLQFLFEYFSETQRNKGNFPGRFSGRQFSNSRSEMNVSTLELGDSALYLCASSLVGETQYFGPGTRLLVL.

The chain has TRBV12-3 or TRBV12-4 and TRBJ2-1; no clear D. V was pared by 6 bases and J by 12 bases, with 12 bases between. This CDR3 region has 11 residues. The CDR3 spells CASRELRRQFF. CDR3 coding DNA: TGTGCCAGCAGGGAACTTAGGAGGCAGTTCTTC.

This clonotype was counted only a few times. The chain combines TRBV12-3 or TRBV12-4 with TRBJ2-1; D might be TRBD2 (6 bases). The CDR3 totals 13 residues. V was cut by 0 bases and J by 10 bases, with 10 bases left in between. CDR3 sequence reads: CASSLAGGEEQFF. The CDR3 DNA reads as TGTGCCAGCAGTTTAGCGGGAGGCGAGGAGCAGTTCTTC.